A single sample gave rise to the 28 T cell receptor beta chains below, sequenced in a study of blood T cell repertoires in COVID-19. Using immunoSEQ multiplex PCR, the repertoire was profiled, and TCRdb retains in-frame clones only, with some absent. The data contain about 200,000 clones, about 86% of them singletons. What was sequenced was PBMCs or T cells enriched from blood (not recorded which). These receptors were taken from a woman aged 45-65 years with acute COVID-19.

The chain links TRBV7-9 to TRBJ2-3; a possible D gene is TRBD1 (5 bases). The germline V and J ends were trimmed by 1 base and 2 bases, with 13 bases remaining between them. Germline CDR1 reads SEHNR; CDR2 reads FQNEAQ (reference sequence). The CDR3 consists of 16 residues. CDR3 sequence (DNA): TGTGCCAGCAGCTTAGTCCCCGCAGGGAACACAGATACGCAGTATTTT. It specifies CASSLVPAGNTDTQYF.

J is TRBJ2-1 and V is TRBV5-1; 8 bases align to TRBD2. V shed 4 bases, J shed 7 bases, and the junction held 10 bases outside the gene matches. The CDR3 runs to 15 residues. The germline CDR1 and CDR2 sequences are SGHRS and YFSETQ. CDR3 coding DNA: TGCGCCAGCAGCGAAACTAGCGGCCCGGGGAATGAGCAGTTCTTC. Encoded protein: CASSETSGPGNEQFF.

The genes are TRBV18 and TRBJ1-3, with no clear D. The CDR3 is 15 amino acids. The germline V gene encodes CDR1 KGHSH and CDR2 LQKENI. Trimming removed 4 bases from V and 0 bases from J, with 10 bases in between. CDR3 coding DNA: TGTGCCAGCTCACAGTCTTACGGCTCTGGAAACACCATATATTTT. This gives the protein CASSQSYGSGNTIYF.

The CDR3 region has the DNA TGTGCCAGCAGCCAAGCGGGCGGGGGGCCTGAAGAGACCCAGTACTTC. It encodes CASSQAGGGPEETQYF. The chain uses TRBV3-1 (or the pseudogene TRBV3-2) and TRBJ2-5; 8 bases match TRBD2. There are 16 residues in the CDR3. CDR1 is LGHDT and CDR2 is YNNKEL in the germline V gene (reference sequence). The V segment lost 1 base and the J segment 3 bases; nucleotides outside the gene matches: 7.

The CDR3 reads CASSDTSNNEKLFF. The CDR3 DNA reads TGTGCCAGCAGCGACACTTCTAATAATGAAAAACTGTTTTTT. This rearrangement joins TRBV7-9 to TRBJ1-4, with D hard to call. The germline V and J ends were trimmed by 5 bases and 4 bases, with 11 bases remaining between them. The V gene's germline CDR1 is SEHNR and CDR2 FQNEAQ (reference sequence). The CDR3 has 14 residues.

The chain combines TRBV30 with TRBJ1-2, with a possible D match to TRBD1 (6 bases). CDR3 length equals 13 residues. Per germline, CDR1 GTSNPN and CDR2 SVGIG (reference sequence). The V gene lost 2 bases and the J gene lost 9 bases, with 16 bases spanning the gap. The CDR3 DNA reads TGTGCCTGGAGTTGGGGGGGCAGTAGTAGCTACACCTTC. It codes for CAWSWGGSSSYTF.

The rearrangement links TRBV5-4 to TRBJ1-2, with D uncertain. The CDR3 consists of 15 residues. CDR1 is SGHNT and CDR2 is YYREEE in the germline V gene (reference sequence). The V and J ends lost 4 bases and 2 bases respectively, with 15 bases between them. The CDR3 loop is CASSPVWPGNYGYTF. The CDR3 DNA follows: TGTGCCAGCAGCCCTGTTTGGCCGGGGAACTATGGCTACACCTTC.

This chain joins TRBV3-1 (or the pseudogene TRBV3-2) and TRBJ1-5; no reliable D call. The germline gives CDR1 LGHDT, CDR2 YNNKEL (reference sequence). Deletions cut 1 base from V and 3 bases from J, with 10 bases between. This CDR3 is 15 amino acids long. The chain's CDR3 is CASSQGRTDNQPQHF. CDR3 in DNA: TGTGCCAGCAGCCAAGGAAGAACAGACAATCAGCCCCAGCATTTT.

This chain connects TRBV4-2 to TRBJ2-7; TRBD2 might be the D (5 bases). Trimming pared 4 bases from V and 10 bases from J, leaving 14 bases between. Germline V CDR1 and CDR2: LGHNA, YNFKEQ. This CDR3 is built from 12 residues. The CDR3 is CASSPLGGSQYF. As DNA, the CDR3 is TGTGCCAGCAGCCCCCTTGGTGGGAGCCAGTACTTC.

The V and J genes are TRBV6-5 and TRBJ2-5, with 10 bases identical to TRBD1. Trimming took 7 bases from V and 1 from J; bases not matched to a gene: 6. The germline CDR1 and CDR2 sequences are MNHEY and SVGAGI. This CDR3 contains 15 residues. The CDR3 DNA reads TGTGCCAGCACCAGTGACAGGGGGCCCCAAGAGACCCAGTACTTC. The encoded protein is CASTSDRGPQETQYF.

This clone came up a few times. The chain combines TRBV3-1 (or the pseudogene TRBV3-2) with TRBJ1-4, with 10 positions matching TRBD1. From germline, CDR1 is LGHDT and CDR2 YNNKEL (reference sequence). This CDR3 is built from 14 residues. V dropped 3 bases and J dropped 13; count of bases not matched to a gene: 8. The CDR3: CASSHGQGGLGLFF. CDR3 coding DNA: TGTGCCAGCAGCCACGGACAGGGGGGACTAGGACTGTTTTTT.

Only a few counts were recorded for this clone. The chain links TRBV14 to TRBJ2-7; D remains ambiguous. The CDR3 runs to 15 residues. Trimming left V 3 bases short and J 1 base short, with 13 bases between. CDR1 is SGHDN and CDR2 is FVKESK in the germline V gene. The chain's CDR3 is CASSQGLTRSYEQYF. Written as DNA, the CDR3 is TGTGCCAGCAGCCAGGGCCTTACCCGTTCCTACGAGCAGTACTTC.

This chain uses TRBV7-9 with TRBJ2-3; D is ambiguous. Germline V CDR1 and CDR2: SEHNR, FQNEAQ (reference sequence). The V end lost 7 bases, the J end lost 0 bases, and 5 bases lay between the germline ends. CDR3 length equals 12 residues. CDR3 region: CASTTSTDTQYF. Here the CDR3 DNA reads TGTGCCAGCACCACAAGCACAGATACGCAGTATTTT. The variable domain in full, completed from reference TRBV7-9 and TRBJ2-3, reads DTGVSQNPRHKITKRGQNVTFRCDPISEHNRLYWYRQTLGQGPEFLTYFQNEAQLEKSRLLSDRFSAERPKGSFSTLEIQRTEQGDSAMYLCASTTSTDTQYFGPGTRLTVL.

The V call is TRBV28, the J call TRBJ2-7; TRBD1 is a possible D gene (6 bases). Germline CDR1 MDHEN, CDR2 SYDVKM. This CDR3 has 13 amino acids. The V and J ends lost 6 bases and 2 bases respectively, with 11 bases between them. In DNA form, the CDR3 reads TGTGCCAGCAGGCGACAGGCTACCTACGAGCAGTACTTC. This gives the protein CASRRQATYEQYF.

The chain recombines TRBV6-2 or TRBV6-3 with TRBJ2-1; 8 bases are shared with TRBD2. Losses at the gene ends were 5 bases for V and 4 bases for J; bases not matched to a gene: 13. The CDR3 is made up of 17 amino acids. Germline V lookup: CDR1 MNHEY, CDR2 SVGEGT. As DNA, the CDR3 is TGTGCCAGCAGTATACCCCGGGGGGGGCTATCATACAATGAGCAGTTCTTC. Amino acids: CASSIPRGGLSYNEQFF.

The chain combines TRBV29-1 with TRBJ1-2; TRBD1 agrees at 10 bases. CDR3 size: 14 residues. V lost 2 bases, J lost 2 bases, and 2 bases stayed unmatched. Per germline, CDR1 SQVTM and CDR2 ANQGSEA. CDR3 sequence (DNA): TGCAGCGTTGAAACGACAGGGGGCAACTATGGCTACACCTTC. It encodes CSVETTGGNYGYTF.

The chain carries TRBV6-4 and TRBJ2-7; 11 bases align to TRBD1. Trimming removed 10 bases from V and 2 bases from J; junction bases left unmatched: 7. CDR1 and CDR2 from the germline V gene are MRHNA and SNTAGT. The CDR3 is made up of 14 amino acids. CDR3 amino acids: CANDGQGAPYEQYF. CDR3 nucleotide sequence: TGTGCCAACGATGGACAGGGGGCTCCCTACGAGCAGTACTTC.

The V and J genes are TRBV13 and TRBJ2-3; 13 bases match TRBD2. This CDR3 contains 16 residues. Germline V CDR1 and CDR2: PRHDT, FYEKMQ (reference sequence). Trimming removed 5 bases from V and 1 base from J; junction bases left unmatched: 3. The CDR3, as DNA: TGTGCCAGCAGCCCCGGGACTAGCGGGGGCACAGATACGCAGTATTTT. Amino acids: CASSPGTSGGTDTQYF.

The chain employs TRBV6-2 or TRBV6-3 and TRBJ2-7; possible D gene TRBD2, 5 bases. V shed 6 bases and J shed 3 bases, with 12 bases lying between them. The germline CDR1 and CDR2 sequences are MNHEY and SVGEGT. The CDR3 covers 13 residues. CDR3 residues: CASSQGAGYEQYF. CDR3 bases: TGTGCCAGCAGCCAAGGCGCGGGCTACGAGCAGTACTTC.

The chain carries TRBV7-2 and TRBJ1-6; possible D gene TRBD1, 6 bases. Germline loops: CDR1 SGHTA, CDR2 FQGNSA. The V and J ends lost 4 bases and 1 base respectively, with 17 bases between them. CDR3 size: 18 residues. The CDR3, as DNA: TGTGCCAGCAGCTCGACACAGGGATGGGTTTCCTATAATTCACCCCTCCACTTT. This encodes CASSSTQGWVSYNSPLHF. Complete variable domain (other parts from reference TRBV7-2 and TRBJ1-6): GAGVSQSPSNKVTEKGKDVELRCDPISGHTALYWYRQSLGQGLEFLIYFQGNSAPDKSGLPSDRFSAERTGGSVSTLTIQRTQQEDSAVYLCASSSTQGWVSYNSPLHFGNGTRLTVT.

This clone was observed a handful of times. The chain carries TRBV4-1 and TRBJ2-3; no definite D call. Deletions cut 7 bases from V and 4 bases from J, with 15 bases between. Germline V gives CDR1 MGHRA, CDR2 YSYEKL. CDR3 length: 14 residues. CDR3 protein: CASTASISADTQYF. In DNA form, the CDR3 reads TGCGCCAGCACCGCGAGTATTAGTGCAGATACGCAGTATTTT.

In its sample, this clone was seen once. The gene calls are TRBV3-1 (or the pseudogene TRBV3-2) and TRBJ1-1; D ambiguous. The CDR3 spans 14 residues. V was shortened by 0 bases and J by 1 base, with 6 bases between the two germline ends. Germline V gene data show CDR1 as LGHDT and CDR2 as YNNKEL (reference sequence). The CDR3 here is CASSQDPRNTEAFF. The CDR3 region has the DNA TGTGCCAGCAGCCAAGATCCGCGGAACACTGAAGCTTTCTTT.

The chain recombines TRBV3-1 (or the pseudogene TRBV3-2) with TRBJ2-3, with 12 positions matching TRBD2. V shed 3 bases, J shed 0 bases, and the junction held 1 base outside the gene matches. The CDR3 loop spans 16 amino acids. Germline CDR1 LGHDT, CDR2 YNNKEL (reference sequence). Here the CDR3 DNA reads TGTGCCAGCAGCCAGACTAGCGGGGGAAGCACAGATACGCAGTATTTT. Protein product: CASSQTSGGSTDTQYF.

The J gene is TRBJ1-6, the V gene TRBV11-1; 8 nucleotides agree with TRBD1. The CDR3 extends over 14 amino acids. Germline V gives CDR1 SGHAT, CDR2 FQDESV (reference sequence). Germline trimming cut 6 bases from V and 5 bases from J; bases unmatched to any gene: 3. The CDR3 reads CASRGQANNSPLHF. As DNA, the CDR3 is TGTGCCAGCAGGGGACAGGCGAATAATTCACCCCTCCACTTT.

This clone showed up many times. This chain links TRBV10-3 with TRBJ2-2; TRBD1 matches 8 bases. This CDR3 comprises 15 residues. J was trimmed by 3 bases and V by 2 bases; bases with no gene match: 2. Germline CDR1 ENHRY, CDR2 SYGVKD. The CDR3 loop reads CAISEGQGYTGELFF. Here the CDR3 DNA reads TGTGCCATCAGTGAGGGACAGGGCTACACCGGGGAGCTGTTTTTT.

The chain combines TRBV5-1 with TRBJ2-2, with 7 bases lining up with TRBD1. Germline lookup yields CDR1 SGHRS and CDR2 YFSETQ. The ends lost 3 bases at V and 4 bases at J; junction bases unmatched: 3. This CDR3 region has 14 residues. The CDR3 loop is CASSWGTATGELFF. DNA of the CDR3: TGCGCCAGCAGCTGGGGGACAGCCACCGGGGAGCTGTTTTTT.

This chain uses TRBV10-3 with TRBJ2-7; 10 bases are a match to TRBD2. Germline values: CDR1 ENHRY, CDR2 SYGVKD. The V gene end was trimmed by 2 bases and the J gene end by 2 bases; junction bases not matched to a gene: 0. This CDR3 has 14 amino acids. Written as DNA, the CDR3 is TGTGCCATCAGTGAGGGACTAGCGGCCTACGAGCAGTACTTC. Encoded protein: CAISEGLAAYEQYF.

The rearrangement joins TRBV29-1 to TRBJ1-2, with 11 bases aligning to TRBD1. The CDR3 is 15 amino acids. V shed 3 bases, J shed 7 bases, and the junction held 10 bases outside the gene matches. Germline V CDR1 and CDR2: SQVTM, ANQGSEA. The DNA of the CDR3 is TGCAGCGTTGATCGGACAGGGGGCGCGGCTGGTGGCTACACCTTC. This sequence encodes CSVDRTGGAAGGYTF.